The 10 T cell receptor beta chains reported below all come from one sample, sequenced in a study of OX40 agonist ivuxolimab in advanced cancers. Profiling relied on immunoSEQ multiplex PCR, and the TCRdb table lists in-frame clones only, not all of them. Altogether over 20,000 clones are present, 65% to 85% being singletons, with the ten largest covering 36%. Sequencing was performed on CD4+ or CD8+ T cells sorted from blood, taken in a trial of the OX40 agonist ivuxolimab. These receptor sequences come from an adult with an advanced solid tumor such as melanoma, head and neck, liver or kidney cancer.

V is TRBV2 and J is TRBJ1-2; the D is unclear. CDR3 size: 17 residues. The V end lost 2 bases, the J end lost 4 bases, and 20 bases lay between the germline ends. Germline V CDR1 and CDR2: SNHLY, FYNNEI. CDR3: CASSEPRASKPSYGYTF. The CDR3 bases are TGTGCCAGCAGTGAACCCAGAGCCTCGAAACCCTCCTATGGCTACACCTTC.

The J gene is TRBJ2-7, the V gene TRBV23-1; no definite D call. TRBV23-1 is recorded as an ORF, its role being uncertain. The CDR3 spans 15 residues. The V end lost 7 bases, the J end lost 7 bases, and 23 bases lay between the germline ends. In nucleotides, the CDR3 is TGCGCCAGCAAACCCCCGACCGGGTCACTGCAAGAGCAGTACTTC. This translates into CASKPPTGSLQEQYF.

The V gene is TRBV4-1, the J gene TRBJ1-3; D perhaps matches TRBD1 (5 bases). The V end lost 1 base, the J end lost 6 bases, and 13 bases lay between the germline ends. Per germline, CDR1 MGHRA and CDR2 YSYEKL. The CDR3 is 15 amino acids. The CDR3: CASSQVEGGANTIYF. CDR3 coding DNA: TGCGCCAGCAGCCAAGTAGAGGGAGGGGCAAACACCATATATTTT.

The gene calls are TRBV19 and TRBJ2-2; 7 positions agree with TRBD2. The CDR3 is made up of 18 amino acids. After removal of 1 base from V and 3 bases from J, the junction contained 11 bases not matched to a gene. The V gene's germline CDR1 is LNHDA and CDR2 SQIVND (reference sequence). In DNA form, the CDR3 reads TGTGCCAGTAGTATAGGGGAGGGCCCGGTTTCCGACACCGGGGAGCTGTTTTTT. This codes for CASSIGEGPVSDTGELFF.

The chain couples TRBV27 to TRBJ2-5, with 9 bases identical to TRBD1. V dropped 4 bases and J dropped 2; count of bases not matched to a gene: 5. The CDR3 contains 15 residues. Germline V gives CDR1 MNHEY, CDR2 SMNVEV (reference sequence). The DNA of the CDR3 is TGTGCCAGCAGTTACAGGGGGCGCAGGCAAGAGACCCAGTACTTC. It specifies CASSYRGRRQETQYF.

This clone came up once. The CDR3: CASSHTSGGEIDEQFF. The CDR3 DNA reads as TGTGCCAGCAGTCACACTAGCGGGGGGGAAATCGATGAGCAGTTCTTC. The gene calls are TRBV28 and TRBJ2-1, with 13 bases identical to TRBD2. V was pared by 5 bases and J by 8 bases, with 9 bases of the junction left unmatched. From germline, CDR1 is MDHEN and CDR2 SYDVKM. The CDR3 totals 16 residues.

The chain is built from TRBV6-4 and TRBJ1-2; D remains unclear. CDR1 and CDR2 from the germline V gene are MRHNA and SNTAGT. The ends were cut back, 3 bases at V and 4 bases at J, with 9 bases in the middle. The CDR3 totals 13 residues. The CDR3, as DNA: TGTGCCAGCAGTGAGGCCCGATCCTATGGCTACACCTTC. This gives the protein CASSEARSYGYTF.

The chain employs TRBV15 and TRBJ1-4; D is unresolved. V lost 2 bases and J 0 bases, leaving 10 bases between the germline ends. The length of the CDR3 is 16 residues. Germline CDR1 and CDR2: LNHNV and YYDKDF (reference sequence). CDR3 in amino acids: CATSRLSSATNEKLFF. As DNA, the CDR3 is TGTGCCACCAGCAGACTAAGTTCTGCAACTAATGAAAAACTGTTTTTT.

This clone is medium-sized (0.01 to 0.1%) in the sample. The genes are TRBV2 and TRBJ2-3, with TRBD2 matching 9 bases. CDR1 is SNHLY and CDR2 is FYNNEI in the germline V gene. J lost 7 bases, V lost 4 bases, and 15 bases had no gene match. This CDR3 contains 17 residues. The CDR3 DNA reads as TGTGCCAGCAGTGGGGTCCGGACGATAGCGGGGGTTTATACGCAGTATTTT. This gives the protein CASSGVRTIAGVYTQYF.

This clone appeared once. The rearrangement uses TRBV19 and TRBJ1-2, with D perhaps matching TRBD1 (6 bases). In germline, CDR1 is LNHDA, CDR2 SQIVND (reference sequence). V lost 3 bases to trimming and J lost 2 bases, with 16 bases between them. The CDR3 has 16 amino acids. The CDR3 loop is CASSIGRPGDNYGYTF. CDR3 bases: TGTGCCAGTAGTATTGGACGTCCAGGGGACAACTATGGCTACACCTTC. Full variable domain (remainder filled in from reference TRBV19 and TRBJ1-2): DGGITQSPKYLFRKEGQNVTLSCEQNLNHDAMYWYRQDPGQGLRLIYYSQIVNDFQKGDIAEGYSVSREKKESFPLTVTSAQKNPTAFYLCASSIGRPGDNYGYTFGSGTRLTVV.